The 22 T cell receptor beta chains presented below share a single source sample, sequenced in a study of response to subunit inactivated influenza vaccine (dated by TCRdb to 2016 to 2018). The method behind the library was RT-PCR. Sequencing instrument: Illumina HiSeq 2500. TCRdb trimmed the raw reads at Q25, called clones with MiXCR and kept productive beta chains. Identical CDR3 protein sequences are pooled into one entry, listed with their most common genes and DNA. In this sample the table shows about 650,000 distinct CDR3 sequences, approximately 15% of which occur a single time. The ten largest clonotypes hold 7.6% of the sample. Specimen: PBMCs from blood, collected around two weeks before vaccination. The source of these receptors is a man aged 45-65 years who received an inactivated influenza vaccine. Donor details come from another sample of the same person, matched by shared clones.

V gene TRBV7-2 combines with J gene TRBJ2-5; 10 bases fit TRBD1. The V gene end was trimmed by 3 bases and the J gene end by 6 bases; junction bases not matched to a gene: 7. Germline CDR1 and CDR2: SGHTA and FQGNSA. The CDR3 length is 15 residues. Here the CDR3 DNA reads TGTGCCAGCAGCTTGGGACAGGGGCCGCTTCAGACCCAGTACTTC. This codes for CASSLGQGPLQTQYF.

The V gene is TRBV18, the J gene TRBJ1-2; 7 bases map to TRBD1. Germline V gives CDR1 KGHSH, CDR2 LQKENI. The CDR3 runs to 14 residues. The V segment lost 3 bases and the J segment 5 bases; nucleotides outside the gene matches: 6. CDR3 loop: CASSPRQGDYGYTF. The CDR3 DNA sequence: TGTGCCAGCTCACCGAGACAGGGAGATTATGGCTACACCTTC.

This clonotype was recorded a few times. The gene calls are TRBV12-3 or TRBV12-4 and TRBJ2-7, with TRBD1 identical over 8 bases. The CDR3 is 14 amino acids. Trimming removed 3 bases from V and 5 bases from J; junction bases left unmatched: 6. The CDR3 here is CASSFGGQEDEQYF. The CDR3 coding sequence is TGTGCCAGCAGTTTCGGGGGACAGGAGGACGAGCAGTACTTC.

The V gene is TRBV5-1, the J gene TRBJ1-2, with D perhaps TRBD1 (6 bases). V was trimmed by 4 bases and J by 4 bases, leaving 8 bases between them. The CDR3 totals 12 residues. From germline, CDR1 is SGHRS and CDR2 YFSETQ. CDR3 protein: CASSKDSYGYTF. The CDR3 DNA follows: TGCGCCAGCAGCAAGGACAGCTATGGCTACACCTTC.

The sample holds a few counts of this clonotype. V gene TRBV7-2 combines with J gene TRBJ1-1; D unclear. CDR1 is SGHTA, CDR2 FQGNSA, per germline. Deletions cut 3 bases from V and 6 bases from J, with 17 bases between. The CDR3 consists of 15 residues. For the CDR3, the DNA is TGTGCCAGCAGCTTGACCCCCGGGAGTCGCGCTGAAGCTTTCTTT. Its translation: CASSLTPGSRAEAFF.

The CDR3 protein is CSVEAPMGGPNYGYTF. In DNA, the CDR3 is TGCAGCGTTGAAGCCCCTATGGGTGGACCTAACTATGGCTACACCTTC. The chain couples TRBV29-1 to TRBJ1-2; D unresolved. The germline CDR1 and CDR2 sequences are SQVTM and ANQGSEA. Trimming removed 1 base from V and 0 bases from J, with 15 bases in between. CDR3 size: 16 residues. The full variable domain, completed using reference TRBV29-1 and TRBJ1-2, is SAVISQKPSRDICQRGTSLTIQCQVDSQVTMMFWYRQQPGQSLTLIATANQGSEATYESGFVIDKFPISRPNLTFSTLTVSNMSPEDSSIYLCSVEAPMGGPNYGYTFGSGTRLTVV.

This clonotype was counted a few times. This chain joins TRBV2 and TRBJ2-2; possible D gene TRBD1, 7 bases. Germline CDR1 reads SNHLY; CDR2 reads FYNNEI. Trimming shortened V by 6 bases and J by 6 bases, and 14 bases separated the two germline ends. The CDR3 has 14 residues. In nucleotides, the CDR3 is TGTGCCAGCAGAGACAGGGACTTGGCCGGGGAGCTGTTTTTT. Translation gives CASRDRDLAGELFF.

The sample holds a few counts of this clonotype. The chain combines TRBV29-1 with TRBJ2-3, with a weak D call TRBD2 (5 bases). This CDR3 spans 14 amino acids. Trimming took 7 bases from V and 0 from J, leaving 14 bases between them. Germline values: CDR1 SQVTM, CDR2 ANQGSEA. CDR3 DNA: TGCAGCGGGCTAAGCGGAACTAGCACAGATACGCAGTATTTT. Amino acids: CSGLSGTSTDTQYF.

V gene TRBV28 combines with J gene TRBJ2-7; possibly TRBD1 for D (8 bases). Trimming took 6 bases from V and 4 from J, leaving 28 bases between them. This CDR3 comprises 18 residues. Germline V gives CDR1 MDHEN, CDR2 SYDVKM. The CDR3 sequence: CASSPTTFRQGRGYEQYF. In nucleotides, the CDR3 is TGTGCCAGCAGCCCTACGACTTTTAGACAGGGGAGGGGGTACGAGCAGTACTTC.

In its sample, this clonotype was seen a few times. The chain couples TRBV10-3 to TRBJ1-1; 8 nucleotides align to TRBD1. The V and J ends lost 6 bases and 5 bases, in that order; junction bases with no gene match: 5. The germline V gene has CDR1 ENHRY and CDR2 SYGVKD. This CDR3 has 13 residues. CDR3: CAIRPDRETEAFF. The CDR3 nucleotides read TGTGCCATCAGGCCGGACAGGGAAACTGAAGCTTTCTTT.

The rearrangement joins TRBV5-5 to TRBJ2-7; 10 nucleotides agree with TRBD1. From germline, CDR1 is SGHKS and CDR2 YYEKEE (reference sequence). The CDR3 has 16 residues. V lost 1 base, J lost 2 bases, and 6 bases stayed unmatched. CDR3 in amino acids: CASSLLWDRGTYEQYF. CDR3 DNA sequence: TGTGCCAGCAGCTTGTTATGGGACAGGGGAACCTACGAGCAGTACTTC.

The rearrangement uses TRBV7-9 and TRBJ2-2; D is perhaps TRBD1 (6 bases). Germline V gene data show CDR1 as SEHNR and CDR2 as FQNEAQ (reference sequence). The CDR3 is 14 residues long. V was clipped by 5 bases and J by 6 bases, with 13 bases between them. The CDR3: CASSPQGFPGELFF. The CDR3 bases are TGTGCCAGCAGCCCACAGGGATTTCCCGGGGAGCTGTTTTTT.

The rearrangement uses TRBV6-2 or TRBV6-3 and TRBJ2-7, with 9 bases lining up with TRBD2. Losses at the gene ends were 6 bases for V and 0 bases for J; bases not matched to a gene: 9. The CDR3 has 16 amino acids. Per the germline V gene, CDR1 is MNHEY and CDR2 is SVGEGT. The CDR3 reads CASSDRASGISYEQYF. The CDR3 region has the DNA TGTGCCAGCAGCGATCGGGCTAGCGGGATCTCCTACGAGCAGTACTTC.

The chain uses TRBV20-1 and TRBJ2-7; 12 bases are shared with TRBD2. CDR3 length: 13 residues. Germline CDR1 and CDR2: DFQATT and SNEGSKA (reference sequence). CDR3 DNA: TGCAGCGCCCGGACTAGCGGGGCATACGAGCAGTACTTC. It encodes CSARTSGAYEQYF.

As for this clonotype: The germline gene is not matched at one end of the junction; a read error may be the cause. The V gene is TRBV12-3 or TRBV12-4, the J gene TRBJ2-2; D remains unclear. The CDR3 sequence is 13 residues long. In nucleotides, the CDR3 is TGTGCCGGATCGCAGGCGAACGCCGGGGAGCTGTTTTTT. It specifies CAGSQANAGELFF.

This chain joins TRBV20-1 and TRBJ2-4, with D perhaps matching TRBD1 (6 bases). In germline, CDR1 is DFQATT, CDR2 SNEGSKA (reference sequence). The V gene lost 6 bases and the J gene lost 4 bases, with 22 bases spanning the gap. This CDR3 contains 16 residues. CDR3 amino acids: CSADPPLQGHKNIQYF. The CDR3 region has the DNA TGCAGTGCCGATCCCCCCTTACAGGGACATAAAAACATTCAGTACTTC.

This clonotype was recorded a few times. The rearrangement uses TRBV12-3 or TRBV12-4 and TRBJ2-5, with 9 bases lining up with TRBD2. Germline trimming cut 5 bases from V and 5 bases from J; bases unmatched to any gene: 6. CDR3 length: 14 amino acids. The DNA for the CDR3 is TGTGCCAGCAGTCACGGGACTAGCTTTGAGACCCAGTACTTC. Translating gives CASSHGTSFETQYF.

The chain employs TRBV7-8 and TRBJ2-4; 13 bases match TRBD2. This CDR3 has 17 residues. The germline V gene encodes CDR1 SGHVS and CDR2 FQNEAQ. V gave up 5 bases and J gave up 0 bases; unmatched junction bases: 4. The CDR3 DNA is TGTGCCAGCAGCCCGGGACTAGCGGGGTTAGCCAAAAACATTCAGTACTTC. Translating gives CASSPGLAGLAKNIQYF.

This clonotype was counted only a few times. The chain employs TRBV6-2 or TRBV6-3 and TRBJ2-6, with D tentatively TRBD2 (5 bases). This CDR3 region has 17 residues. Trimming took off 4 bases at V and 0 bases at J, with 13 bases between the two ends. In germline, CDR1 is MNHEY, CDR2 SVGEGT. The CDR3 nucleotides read TGTGCCAGCAGTTTTACTCTGAGGGTCTCTGGGGCCAACGTCCTGACTTTC. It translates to CASSFTLRVSGANVLTF.

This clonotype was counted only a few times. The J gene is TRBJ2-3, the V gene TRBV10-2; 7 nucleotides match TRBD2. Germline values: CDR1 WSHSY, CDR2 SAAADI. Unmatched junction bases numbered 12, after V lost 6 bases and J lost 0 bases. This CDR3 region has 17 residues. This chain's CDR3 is CASRGGLTSGSTDTQYF. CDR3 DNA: TGCGCCAGCAGGGGGGGGTTGACCAGCGGCAGCACAGATACGCAGTATTTT.

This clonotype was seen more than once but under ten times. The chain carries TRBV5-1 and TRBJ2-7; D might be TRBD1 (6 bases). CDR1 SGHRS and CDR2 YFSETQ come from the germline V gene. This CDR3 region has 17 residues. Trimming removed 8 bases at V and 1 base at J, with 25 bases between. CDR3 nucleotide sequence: TGCGCCAGTGCAAAAACCTTGGACAGCCTTAGATCCTACGAGCAGTACTTC. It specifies CASAKTLDSLRSYEQYF. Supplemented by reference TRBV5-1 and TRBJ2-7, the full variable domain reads KAGVTQTPRYLIKTRGQQVTLSCSPISGHRSVSWYQQTPGQGLQFLFEYFSETQRNKGNFPGRFSGRQFSNSRSEMNVSTLELGDSALYLCASAKTLDSLRSYEQYFGPGTRLTVT.

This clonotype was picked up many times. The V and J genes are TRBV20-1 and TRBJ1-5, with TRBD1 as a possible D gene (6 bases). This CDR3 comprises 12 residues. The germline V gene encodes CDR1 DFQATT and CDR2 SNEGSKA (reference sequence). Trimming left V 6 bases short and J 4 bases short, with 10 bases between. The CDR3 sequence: CSARTGNQPQHF. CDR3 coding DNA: TGCAGTGCGAGAACAGGGAATCAGCCCCAGCATTTT.